This TCR beta chain was identified in a study of T cell responses to AZD1222 COVID-19 vaccine. TCRdb keeps only in-frame clones here, not all; method: immunoSEQ multiplex PCR. The sample contains some 150,000 clones, 85% to 90% of which appear only once. Germline CDR1 SGHRS, CDR2 YFSETQ. V gave up 5 bases and J gave up 1 base, with 7 bases separating them. The CDR3 covers 13 residues. The J gene is TRBJ1-5, the V gene TRBV5-1; D unclear. Specimen: peripheral blood, collected 28 days after the second AZD1222 dose. The sequence came from an adult who received the AZD1222 COVID-19 vaccine. CDR3 residues: CASRIGSNQPQHF. DNA of the CDR3: TGCGCCAGCAGGATTGGAAGCAATCAGCCCCAGCATTTT.